Following are 20 T cell receptor beta chains from one sample sequenced in a study of blood T cells in healthy people across ages. It was with a sample-barcoded 5' primer and a J-beta primer mix that a second PCR of roughly 6 to 11 cycles was run. TCRdb passed the 5' RACE reads through MiXCR, listing each CDR3 protein once. This repertoire shows approximately 2,000,000 distinct CDR3 sequences, approximately 39% found once; its top ten account for more than 20%. Material: blood. These receptors came from a human donor in good health.

Only a few counts were recorded for this clonotype. The chain links TRBV20-1 to TRBJ1-2, with D hard to call. Trimming pared 6 bases from V and 0 bases from J, leaving 14 bases between. This CDR3 has 14 residues. Germline values: CDR1 DFQATT, CDR2 SNEGSKA (reference sequence). The CDR3 bases are TGCAGTGCCCGATACGGGCAGACTAACTATGGCTACACCTTC. Its translation is CSARYGQTNYGYTF.

The V and J genes are TRBV5-1 and TRBJ2-1, with 11 nucleotides matching TRBD2. J was trimmed by 10 bases and V by 2 bases; bases with no gene match: 8. The CDR3 runs to 15 residues. CDR1 SGHRS and CDR2 YFSETQ come from the germline V gene. Here the CDR3 reads CASSFVSGGAGEQFF. In DNA form, the CDR3 reads TGCGCCAGCAGCTTCGTTAGCGGGGGGGCAGGAGAGCAGTTCTTC.

The gene calls are TRBV11-3 and TRBJ2-2, with TRBD2 matching over 12 bases. Trimming took 3 bases from V and 4 from J; bases not matched to a gene: 6. The CDR3 is made up of 17 amino acids. Germline CDR1 and CDR2: SGHNT and YENEEA. The CDR3 nucleotides are TGTGCCAGCAGCTTCCCTAGCGGGGGGGGAGCCACCGGGGAGCTGTTTTTT. Translating gives CASSFPSGGGATGELFF.

This clonotype was counted between two and nine times. The chain carries TRBV20-1 and TRBJ1-1; no clear D gene. Trimming removed 3 bases at V and 0 bases at J, with 11 bases between. The CDR3 covers 14 residues. Germline loops: CDR1 DFQATT, CDR2 SNEGSKA (reference sequence). The CDR3 here is CSASYVIMNTEAFF. CDR3 DNA sequence: TGCAGTGCTAGTTACGTTATCATGAACACTGAAGCTTTCTTT.

The sample holds many counts of this clonotype. The rearrangement uses TRBV20-1 and TRBJ2-1, with 9 bases that match TRBD2. The V and J ends lost 1 base and 5 bases, in that order; junction bases with no gene match: 3. CDR1 and CDR2 from the germline V gene are DFQATT and SNEGSKA (reference sequence). This CDR3 contains 14 residues. In DNA form, the CDR3 reads TGCAGTGCTAGAGGACTAGCGGAGAACAATGAGCAGTTCTTC. Translating it yields CSARGLAENNEQFF.

This CDR3 reads CASSPRGLAAYNEQFF. The CDR3 coding sequence is TGCGCCAGCAGCCCCAGAGGCCTCGCAGCCTACAATGAGCAGTTCTTC. The gene calls are TRBV4-3 and TRBJ2-1; unclear D gene. The CDR3 loop spans 16 amino acids. The V gene's germline CDR1 is LGHNA and CDR2 YSLEER. Between the trimmed V and J ends, which lost 4 bases and 2 bases, there was a span of 15 bases.

The chain is built from TRBV7-9 and TRBJ2-7; the match to TRBD1 covers 7 bases. V lost 5 bases, J lost 12 bases, and 10 bases stayed unmatched. Germline-derived CDR1 and CDR2 are SEHNR and FQNEAQ (reference sequence). This CDR3 spans 12 amino acids. CDR3 nucleotide sequence: TGTGCCAGCAGCAGAATACAGGGGTTACCGTACTTC. Encoded protein: CASSRIQGLPYF.

This clonotype was observed a handful of times. The chain couples TRBV7-2 to TRBJ2-3; TRBD1 aligns across 9 bases. Germline lookup yields CDR1 SGHTA and CDR2 FQGNSA. The J segment lost 3 bases and the V segment lost 1 base, leaving 8 bases of the junction unmatched. CDR3 size: 17 residues. Here the CDR3 reads CASSLVWWGQGTDTQYF. The CDR3 DNA is TGTGCCAGCAGCTTAGTCTGGTGGGGACAGGGTACAGATACGCAGTATTTT.

The CDR3 here is CASSQDQGQSSYNEQFF. CDR3 coding DNA: TGTGCCAGCAGCCAAGATCAAGGGCAGAGCTCCTACAATGAGCAGTTCTTC. This chain joins TRBV4-2 and TRBJ2-1, with D uncertain. The CDR3 runs to 17 residues. Trimming left V 0 bases short and J 0 bases short, with 12 bases between. Germline lookup yields CDR1 LGHNA and CDR2 YNFKEQ.

The chain joins TRBV12-3 or TRBV12-4 to TRBJ1-1; D gene ambiguous. The CDR3 has 11 residues. V was clipped by 3 bases and J by 10 bases, with 9 bases between them. CDR3 amino acids: CASSLIHGAFF. In DNA, the CDR3 is TGTGCCAGCAGTTTGATACATGGAGCTTTCTTT.

The V call is TRBV4-2, the J call TRBJ2-3; TRBD2 is a possible D gene (6 bases). The CDR3 loop spans 16 amino acids. Germline V gives CDR1 LGHNA, CDR2 YNFKEQ. Deletions cut 0 bases from V and 9 bases from J, with 19 bases between. The CDR3 bases are TGTGCCAGCAGCCAAGACAGTAACGGGAGAAGGGACACGCAGTATTTT. Translating gives CASSQDSNGRRDTQYF.

V gene TRBV25-1 combines with J gene TRBJ1-1; a possible D gene is TRBD1 (6 bases). Germline values: CDR1 MGHDK, CDR2 SYGVNS. Trimming pared 4 bases from V and 0 bases from J, leaving 12 bases between. There are 15 residues in the CDR3. The CDR3 nucleotides read TGTGCCAGCAGTGGAACGGGGGCGATGAACACTGAAGCTTTCTTT. It encodes CASSGTGAMNTEAFF. Using reference TRBV25-1 and TRBJ1-1 for the parts outside the CDR3, the full variable domain is EADIYQTPRYLVIGTGKKITLECSQTMGHDKMYWYQQDPGMELHLIHYSYGVNSTEKGDLSSESTVSRIRTEHFPLTLESARPSHTSQYLCASSGTGAMNTEAFFGQGTRLTVV.

In DNA, the CDR3 is TGTGCCTTAAAAGGGGCAGGAAGCTCCTACGAGCAGTACTTC. Translating gives CALKGAGSSYEQYF. The chain carries TRBV30 and TRBJ2-7, with a weak D call TRBD1 (5 bases). CDR3 length equals 14 residues. Germline CDR1 and CDR2: GTSNPN and SVGIG (reference sequence). V lost 7 bases to trimming and J lost 0 bases, with 16 bases between them.

This clonotype was counted a few times. The chain combines TRBV7-9 with TRBJ1-5; D not resolved. The CDR3 consists of 16 residues. CDR1 and CDR2 from the germline V gene are SEHNR and FQNEAQ (reference sequence). Trimming removed 3 bases at V and 0 bases at J, with 12 bases between. CDR3 residues: CASSFGVGYSNQPQHF. The CDR3 DNA follows: TGTGCCAGCAGCTTTGGGGTTGGCTATAGCAATCAGCCCCAGCATTTT.

The gene calls are TRBV7-7 and TRBJ2-5, with D possibly being TRBD1 (6 bases). The J call may be in error: the DNA end matches TRBJ2-7 better. The CDR3 is 13 amino acids. Per germline, CDR1 SSHAT and CDR2 FNYEAQ (reference sequence). CDR3: CASSLGYRDEQYF. CDR3 sequence (DNA): TGTGCCAGCAGCTTGGGCTACAGGGACGAGCAGTACTTC.

This clonotype has a handful of counts. The genes are TRBV4-3 and TRBJ2-6; D not certain. The germline gives CDR1 LGHNA, CDR2 YSLEER. Trimming removed 2 bases at V and 0 bases at J, with 8 bases between. CDR3 length equals 16 residues. The CDR3 region has the DNA TGCGCCAGCAGCCAAAACCCCACCTCTGGGGCCAACGTCCTGACTTTC. Amino acids: CASSQNPTSGANVLTF.

This clonotype has only a few counts. The chain links TRBV28 to TRBJ2-7; 12 nucleotides align to TRBD1. The V segment lost 10 bases and the J segment 12 bases; nucleotides outside the gene matches: 13. The CDR3 totals 13 residues. Per the germline V gene, CDR1 is MDHEN and CDR2 is SYDVKM. CDR3 DNA: TGTGCCACCCTTGGGACAGGGGGCTATGTGGGGTACTTC. Translating gives CATLGTGGYVGYF.

The V gene is TRBV12-3 or TRBV12-4, the J gene TRBJ2-5; D gene unclear. The J call could be wrong; TRBJ2-7 is a better fit for the DNA end. This CDR3 spans 14 amino acids. This chain's CDR3 is CASSSRPAWDEQYF. The CDR3 region has the DNA TGTGCCAGCAGTTCCCGTCCAGCGTGGGACGAGCAGTACTTC.

This clonotype has only a few counts. V gene TRBV20-1 combines with J gene TRBJ2-3, with 11 bases fitting TRBD1. The CDR3 extends over 13 amino acids. Per germline, CDR1 DFQATT and CDR2 SNEGSKA (reference sequence). The trim removed 6 bases at V and 6 bases at J, leaving 5 bases unmatched. The CDR3 region is CSAGQGAGDTQYF. DNA of the CDR3: TGCAGTGCAGGACAGGGGGCGGGGGATACGCAGTATTTT.

CDR3: CSARFMGGGSEETQYF. The DNA of the CDR3 is TGCAGTGCTCGCTTCATGGGGGGAGGAAGTGAGGAGACCCAGTACTTC. The rearrangement joins TRBV20-1 to TRBJ2-5; D perhaps matches TRBD2 (6 bases). Trimming took 5 bases from V and 5 from J, leaving 24 bases between them. The CDR3 sequence is 16 residues long. Looked up from germline, CDR1 is DFQATT and CDR2 is SNEGSKA (reference sequence).